This passage covers 28 T cell receptor beta chains from one sample sequenced in a study of T cells in Graves' hyperthyroidism and ophthalmopathy. Amplification of TCR beta CDR3 regions used RNA as the template. The HTBI primer set drove a first-round RT-PCR of the TCR CDR3. One entry per CDR3 protein, called by TCRdb with MiXCR from the multiplex PCR reads. The sample has around 350,000 distinct CDR3 sequences, about 14% seen once; the top ten hold roughly a fifth. Input material: blood. Every receptor here comes from a young woman with Graves' ophthalmopathy.

This clonotype was seen many times. The chain has TRBV20-1 and TRBJ2-1; no firm D call. The CDR3 extends over 14 amino acids. V dropped 3 bases and J dropped 0 bases, with 9 bases sitting between them. CDR1 and CDR2 (germline): DFQATT, SNEGSKA (reference sequence). CDR3 protein: CSASGRNSYNEQFF. The CDR3 DNA reads TGCAGTGCTAGTGGCAGGAACTCCTACAATGAGCAGTTCTTC.

This clonotype was picked up many times. J is TRBJ2-7 and V is TRBV10-3; D tentatively reads TRBD1 or TRBD2 (5 bases each). The CDR3 is 15 residues long. CDR1 ENHRY and CDR2 SYGVKD come from the germline V gene. The V end lost 0 bases, the J end lost 2 bases, and 11 bases lay between the germline ends. CDR3 bases: TGTGCCATCAGTGAGTCCGGGGCAGGACCCTACGAGCAGTACTTC. It translates to CAISESGAGPYEQYF.

This clonotype was counted only a few times. The chain recombines TRBV9 with TRBJ2-1; D uncertain. The CDR3 loop spans 12 amino acids. Germline lookup yields CDR1 SGDLS and CDR2 YYNGEE. V dropped 3 bases and J dropped 10 bases, with 11 bases sitting between them. The CDR3 sequence: CASSELGDEQFF. DNA for the CDR3: TGTGCCAGCAGCGAACTTGGAGACGAGCAGTTCTTC.

This clonotype was picked up many times. The J gene is TRBJ2-7, the V gene TRBV28; D gene uncertain. The CDR3 is 13 amino acids. The V end was cut by 5 bases, the J end by 7 bases, with 15 bases between. Germline V CDR1 and CDR2: MDHEN, SYDVKM. This CDR3 is CASSLGISREQYF. For the CDR3, the DNA is TGTGCCAGCAGTCTAGGGATATCACGGGAGCAGTACTTC.

This clonotype was counted many times. V and J are TRBV28 and TRBJ2-7, with TRBD1 as a possible D gene (6 bases). The length of the CDR3 is 13 residues. Trimming stripped 5 bases from V and 3 bases from J, with 11 bases between. From germline, CDR1 is MDHEN and CDR2 SYDVKM. The CDR3 loop is CASSRGMYYEQYF. In DNA form, the CDR3 reads TGTGCCAGCAGTAGGGGGATGTACTACGAGCAGTACTTC.

Many counts were recorded for this clonotype. The gene calls are TRBV2 and TRBJ2-1, with D uncertain. Trimming took 7 bases from V and 5 from J, leaving 9 bases between them. The length of the CDR3 is 12 residues. Germline V gives CDR1 SNHLY, CDR2 FYNNEI. The CDR3, as DNA: TGTGCCAGCATAGGAATTGACAATGAGCAGTTCTTC. It translates to CASIGIDNEQFF.

This clonotype was seen repeatedly, ten times or more. The rearrangement links TRBV3-1 to TRBJ1-2; TRBD1 matches at 12 bases. CDR1 and CDR2 (germline): LGHDT, YNNKEL (reference sequence). Germline trimming cut 6 bases from V and 4 bases from J; bases unmatched to any gene: 6. CDR3 size: 15 residues. CDR3 loop: CASSRDRGPSYGYTF. Here the CDR3 DNA reads TGTGCCAGCAGTCGGGACAGGGGGCCGAGCTATGGCTACACCTTC.

In its sample, this clonotype was seen many times. V usage is TRBV2 and J usage is TRBJ2-5; D might be TRBD1 (5 bases). Trimming stripped 3 bases from V and 3 bases from J, with 8 bases between. Germline V gives CDR1 SNHLY, CDR2 FYNNEI. The CDR3 sequence is 13 residues long. This chain's CDR3 is CASSESREETQYF. The CDR3 bases are TGTGCCAGCAGTGAGTCCAGGGAAGAGACCCAGTACTTC.

At least ten counts were recorded for this clonotype. The chain combines TRBV2 with TRBJ1-2; tentatively, D is TRBD1 (6 bases). This CDR3 is built from 12 residues. The germline V gene has CDR1 SNHLY and CDR2 FYNNEI. V lost 5 bases to trimming and J lost 8 bases, with 12 bases between them. The CDR3 region has the DNA TGTGCCAGCAGTCGCACGGGGGCAGGCTACACCTTC. This encodes CASSRTGAGYTF.

This clonotype appeared many times. The chain employs TRBV7-9 and TRBJ1-2; no reliable D call. Trimming removed 0 bases from V and 7 bases from J, with 12 bases in between. The CDR3 length is 14 residues. From germline, CDR1 is SEHNR and CDR2 FQNEAQ (reference sequence). The CDR3 DNA follows: TGTGCCAGCAGCTTAGCCATATCAACGGGTGGCTACACCTTC. Translation gives CASSLAISTGGYTF.

The J gene is TRBJ1-4, the V gene TRBV20-1; 7 bases agree with TRBD1. This CDR3 is built from 13 residues. The junction had 6 bases not matched to a gene; V was cut back by 4 bases and J by 7 bases. Germline V CDR1 and CDR2: DFQATT, SNEGSKA (reference sequence). CDR3 region: CSAIDRDGEKLFF. The CDR3 bases are TGCAGTGCTATCGACAGGGATGGTGAAAAACTGTTTTTT.

This chain joins TRBV2 and TRBJ1-3, with a weak D call TRBD1 (5 bases). Trimming took off 6 bases at V and 0 bases at J, with 12 bases between the two ends. The CDR3 spans 15 residues. The germline gives CDR1 SNHLY, CDR2 FYNNEI. Here the CDR3 DNA reads TGTGCCAGCAGAGGTAACAGGCTCTCTGGAAACACCATATATTTT. This sequence encodes CASRGNRLSGNTIYF.

There are many counts of this clonotype. The chain combines TRBV4-1 with TRBJ2-7; D is undetermined. Germline CDR1 is MGHRA and CDR2 is YSYEKL. The CDR3 extends over 14 amino acids. Between the trimmed V and J ends, which lost 3 bases and 7 bases, there was a span of 16 bases. In DNA form, the CDR3 reads TGCGCCAGCAGCCAGGGAAACGTGGGATTTGAGCAGTACTTC. The encoded protein is CASSQGNVGFEQYF.

Of note for this clonotype: A single base separates this from a much larger clone, so it may be a read error. The J gene is TRBJ2-3, the V gene TRBV20-1, with D tentatively TRBD1 (5 bases). The CDR3 sequence is 16 residues long. Germline values: CDR1 DFQATT, CDR2 SNEGSKA (reference sequence). The V and J ends lost 0 bases and 8 bases respectively, with 21 bases between them. The CDR3 bases are TGCAGTGCTAGAGATCAGGCAGCCAGGGTGTTGGGTACGCAGTATTTT. This translates into CSARDQAARVLGTQYF.

This clonotype was found many times. CDR3 DNA sequence: TGTGCCAGCAGTTTAGGGACAGGGGGACGATATGGCAGCTACACCTTC. Translation: CASSLGTGGRYGSYTF. The chain couples TRBV12-3 or TRBV12-4 to TRBJ1-2; 10 bases map to TRBD1. CDR3 length: 16 amino acids. With V trimmed by 1 base and J by 9 bases, 11 bases remained unmatched.

This clonotype was counted only a few times. One end of the junction is discordant with germline, which a read error may explain. The V gene is TRBV7-6, the J gene TRBJ2-5; TRBD1 is a possible D gene (6 bases). The CDR3 has 15 residues. CDR1 is SGHVS and CDR2 is FNYEAQ in the germline V gene. This chain's CDR3 is CASSLVMDRGETQYF. CDR3 bases: TGTGCTAGCAGCTTAGTTATGGACAGAGGAGAGACCCAGTACTTC.

V is TRBV6-6 and J is TRBJ1-1; a possible D gene is TRBD1 (5 bases). V lost 0 bases and J 1 base, leaving 12 bases between the germline ends. Germline CDR1 is MNHNY and CDR2 is SVGAGI (reference sequence). The CDR3 runs to 16 residues. CDR3 amino acids: CASSYSTRGGNTEAFF. The CDR3 DNA reads TGTGCCAGCAGTTACTCGACTCGGGGGGGGAACACTGAAGCTTTCTTT.

This clonotype has a count of ten or more. DNA of the CDR3: TGTGCCAGCAGTTTCTTAGCGAGGGGTCGCAATCAGCCCCAGCATTTT. Protein product: CASSFLARGRNQPQHF. V usage is TRBV28 and J usage is TRBJ1-5, with D perhaps matching TRBD1 (5 bases). This CDR3 is built from 16 residues. V shed 3 bases and J shed 2 bases, with 14 bases lying between them. CDR1 and CDR2 from the germline V gene are MDHEN and SYDVKM.

The chain joins TRBV3-1 to TRBJ2-5; 9 bases align to TRBD2. This CDR3 region has 14 residues. Germline loops: CDR1 LGHDT, CDR2 YNNKEL (reference sequence). After removal of 2 bases from V and 3 bases from J, the junction contained 1 base not matched to a gene. The DNA for the CDR3 is TGTGCCAGCAGCCAACGCGGGGGGGAAGAGACCCAGTACTTC. Its translation is CASSQRGGEETQYF.

V usage is TRBV19 and J usage is TRBJ2-7, with D perhaps matching TRBD1 (6 bases). The CDR3 is 14 amino acids. CDR1 is LNHDA, CDR2 SQIVND, per germline (reference sequence). Trimming took 2 bases from V and 5 from J, leaving 13 bases between them. For the CDR3, the DNA is TGTGCCAGTAGTATAAAGTGGGGGCCACACGAGCAGTACTTC. Translating gives CASSIKWGPHEQYF.

Ten or more counts support this clonotype. The chain recombines TRBV28 with TRBJ1-5; weak D call: TRBD1 (6 bases). The germline CDR1 and CDR2 sequences are MDHEN and SYDVKM. This CDR3 has 15 residues. Deletions cut 3 bases from V and 4 bases from J, with 13 bases between. The chain's CDR3 is CASSFQQGLNQPQHF. In DNA form, the CDR3 reads TGTGCCAGCAGTTTTCAGCAGGGGCTAAATCAGCCCCAGCATTTT.

This clonotype was recorded many times. The J gene is TRBJ2-1, the V gene TRBV15; D gene unclear. Per germline, CDR1 LNHNV and CDR2 YYDKDF (reference sequence). The CDR3 runs 18 residues. Trimming pared 0 bases from V and 0 bases from J, leaving 15 bases between. The CDR3: CATSRDRPPATSYNEQFF. CDR3 coding DNA: TGTGCCACCAGCAGAGATCGCCCCCCAGCCACCTCCTACAATGAGCAGTTCTTC.

Ten or more counts support this clonotype. This chain joins TRBV12-3 or TRBV12-4 and TRBJ1-3; maybe TRBD1 (6 bases). The length of the CDR3 is 18 residues. Trimming pared 1 base from V and 4 bases from J, leaving 20 bases between. The CDR3 protein is CASSLVIGEGVAGNTIYF. The CDR3 DNA reads TGTGCCAGCAGTTTAGTTATCGGGGAGGGGGTCGCCGGAAACACCATATATTTT.

This clonotype occurred a few times. The chain carries TRBV18 and TRBJ2-5, with D perhaps given as TRBD1 or TRBD2 (5 bases each). The germline gives CDR1 KGHSH, CDR2 LQKENI. Trimming cost V 2 bases and J 4 bases, with 17 bases left between them. The CDR3 has 16 amino acids. The CDR3: CASSPGAGTGRETQYF. DNA for the CDR3: TGTGCCAGCTCACCAGGGGCAGGGACGGGGCGAGAGACCCAGTACTTC.

At least ten counts were recorded for this clonotype. This chain uses TRBV29-1 with TRBJ1-1; 7 bases match TRBD1. Per the germline V gene, CDR1 is SQVTM and CDR2 is ANQGSEA. CDR3 length: 13 residues. V lost 6 bases and J lost 3; bases outside the gene matches: 7. CDR3 DNA: TGCAGCGTGAGACAGGGTTCCTACACTGAAGCTTTCTTT. Translating it yields CSVRQGSYTEAFF.

This clonotype occurred a few times. CDR3 protein: CASSSIIGSSSYNSPLHF. In DNA, the CDR3 is TGTGCCAGCAGCTCCATCATCGGAAGTAGCTCCTATAATTCACCCCTCCACTTT. J is TRBJ1-6 and V is TRBV28, with no clear D. This CDR3 is built from 18 residues. Trimming removed 6 bases at V and 0 bases at J, with 18 bases between. Germline V gene sequence: CDR1 MDHEN, CDR2 SYDVKM.

This clonotype was seen many times. The chain joins TRBV18 to TRBJ2-5; a weak D match, TRBD2 (5 bases). Germline V gene sequence: CDR1 KGHSH, CDR2 LQKENI. The V end lost 3 bases, the J end lost 7 bases, and 18 bases lay between the germline ends. This CDR3 spans 15 amino acids. CDR3 in DNA: TGTGCCAGCTCACCCCAGGACTCTGGTGATGGGACCCAGTACTTC. Its protein is CASSPQDSGDGTQYF.

This clonotype has at least ten counts. The V gene is TRBV12-3 or TRBV12-4, the J gene TRBJ1-5; no clear D gene. Trimming left V 4 bases short and J 6 bases short, with 10 bases between. The CDR3 is 13 amino acids. The CDR3 nucleotides read TGTGCCAGCAGTTCCGTTGTGCCTCAGCCCCAGCATTTT. Protein sequence: CASSSVVPQPQHF.